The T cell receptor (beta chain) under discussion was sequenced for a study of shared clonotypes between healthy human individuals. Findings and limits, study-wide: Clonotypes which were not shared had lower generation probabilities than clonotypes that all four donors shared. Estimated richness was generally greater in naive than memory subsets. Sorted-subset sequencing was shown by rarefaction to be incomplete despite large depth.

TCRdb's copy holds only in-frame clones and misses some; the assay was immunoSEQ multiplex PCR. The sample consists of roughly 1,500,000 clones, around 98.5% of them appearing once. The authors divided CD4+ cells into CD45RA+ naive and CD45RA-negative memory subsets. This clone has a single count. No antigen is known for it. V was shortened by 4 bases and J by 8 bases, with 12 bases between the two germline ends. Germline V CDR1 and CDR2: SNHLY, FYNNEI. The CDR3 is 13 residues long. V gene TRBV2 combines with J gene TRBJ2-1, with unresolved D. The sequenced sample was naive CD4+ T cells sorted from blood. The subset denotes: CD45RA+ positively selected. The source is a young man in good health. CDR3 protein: CASSAGYRDEQFF. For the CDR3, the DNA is TGTGCCAGCAGTGCTGGCTATCGTGATGAGCAGTTCTTC.